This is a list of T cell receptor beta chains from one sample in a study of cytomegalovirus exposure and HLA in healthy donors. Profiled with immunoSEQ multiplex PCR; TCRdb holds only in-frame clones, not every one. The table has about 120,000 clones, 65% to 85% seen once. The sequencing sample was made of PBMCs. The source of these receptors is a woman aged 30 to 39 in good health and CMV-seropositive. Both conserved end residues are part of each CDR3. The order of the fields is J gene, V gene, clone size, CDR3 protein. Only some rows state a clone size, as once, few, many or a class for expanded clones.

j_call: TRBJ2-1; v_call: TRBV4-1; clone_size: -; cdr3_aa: CASSQDEGYEQFF
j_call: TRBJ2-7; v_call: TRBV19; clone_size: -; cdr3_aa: CASSPGTGVYEQYF
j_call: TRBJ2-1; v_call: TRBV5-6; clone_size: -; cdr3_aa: CASSLLTSGFSYNEQFF
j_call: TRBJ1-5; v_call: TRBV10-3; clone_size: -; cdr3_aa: CAISEIYGNSWTGHQPQHF
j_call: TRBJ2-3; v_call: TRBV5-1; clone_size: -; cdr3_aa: CASSLGQGVADTQYF
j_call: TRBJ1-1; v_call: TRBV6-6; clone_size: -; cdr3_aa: CASSYGRGQNTEAFF
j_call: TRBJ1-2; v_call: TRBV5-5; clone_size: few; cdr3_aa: CASSLDTGVYGYTF
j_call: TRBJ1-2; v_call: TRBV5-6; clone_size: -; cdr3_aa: CASSLVGTGVKDGYTF
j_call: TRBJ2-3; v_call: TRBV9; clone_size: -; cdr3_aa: CASTRTGGKDTQYF
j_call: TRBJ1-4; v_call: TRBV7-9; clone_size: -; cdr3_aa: CASSFPGGVSKKLFF
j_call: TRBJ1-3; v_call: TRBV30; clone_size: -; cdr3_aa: CAWSVQASSGNTIYF
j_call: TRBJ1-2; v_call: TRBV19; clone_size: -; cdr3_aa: CASSILGTGVFGYTF
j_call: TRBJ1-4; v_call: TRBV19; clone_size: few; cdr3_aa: CASSTPTGSTNEKLFF
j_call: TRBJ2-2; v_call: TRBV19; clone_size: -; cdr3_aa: CASSMWPGELFF
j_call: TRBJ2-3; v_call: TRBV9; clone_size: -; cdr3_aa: CASSASGTMTDTQYF
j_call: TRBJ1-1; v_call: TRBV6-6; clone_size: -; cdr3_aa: CATFTRQGNRNTEAFF
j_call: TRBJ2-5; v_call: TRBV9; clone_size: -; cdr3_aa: CASSVAAGGRETQYF
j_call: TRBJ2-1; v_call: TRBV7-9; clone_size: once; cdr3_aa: CASAATGSSYNEQFF
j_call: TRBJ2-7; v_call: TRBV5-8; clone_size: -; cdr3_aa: CASSLTGVYEQYF
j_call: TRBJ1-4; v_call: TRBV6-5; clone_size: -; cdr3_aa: CASSYSGLGKLFF
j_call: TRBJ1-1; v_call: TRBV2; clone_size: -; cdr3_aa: CASSERRVLYTEAFF
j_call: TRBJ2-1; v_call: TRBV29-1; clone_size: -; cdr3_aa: CSVGWLAEVREQFF
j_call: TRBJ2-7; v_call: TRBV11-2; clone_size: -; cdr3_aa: CASSLLPKGVVSYEQYF
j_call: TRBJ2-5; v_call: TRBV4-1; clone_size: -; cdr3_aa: CASSLLGGIQETQYF
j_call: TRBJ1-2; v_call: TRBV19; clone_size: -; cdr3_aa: CASTPDSYGYTF
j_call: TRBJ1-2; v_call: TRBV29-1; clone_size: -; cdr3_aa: CSVSRTVNYGYTF
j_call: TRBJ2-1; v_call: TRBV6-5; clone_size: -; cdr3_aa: CASSYTGSSYNEQFF
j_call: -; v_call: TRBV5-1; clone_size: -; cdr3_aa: CASSSGETYEQYF
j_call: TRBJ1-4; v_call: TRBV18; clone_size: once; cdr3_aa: CASSPGTAEVNEKLFF
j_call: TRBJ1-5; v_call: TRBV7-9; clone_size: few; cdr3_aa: CASSRLNQPQHF
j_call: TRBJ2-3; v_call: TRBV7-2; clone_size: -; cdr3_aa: CASSDFGGTDTQYF
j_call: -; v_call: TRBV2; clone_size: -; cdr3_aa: CASVGLLSYEQYF
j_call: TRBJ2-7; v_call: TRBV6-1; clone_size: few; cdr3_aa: CASSAPQRGLYEQYF
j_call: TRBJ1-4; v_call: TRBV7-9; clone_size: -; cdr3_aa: CASSDLRTESGKLFF
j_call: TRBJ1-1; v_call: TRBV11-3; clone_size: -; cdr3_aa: CASSPPGTNTEAFF
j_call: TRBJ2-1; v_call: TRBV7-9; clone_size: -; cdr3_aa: CASSLMGRNEQFF
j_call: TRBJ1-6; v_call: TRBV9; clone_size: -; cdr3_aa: CASSVEGVGGNSPLHF
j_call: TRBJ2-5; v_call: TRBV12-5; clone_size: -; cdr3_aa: CASGLSGTTQETQYF
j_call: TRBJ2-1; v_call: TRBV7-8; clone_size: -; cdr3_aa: CASSLGLAGEQFF
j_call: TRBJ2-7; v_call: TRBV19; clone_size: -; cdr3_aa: CASRGGDTAGGSYEQYF
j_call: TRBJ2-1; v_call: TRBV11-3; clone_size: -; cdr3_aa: CASSLGPSGVVNEQFF
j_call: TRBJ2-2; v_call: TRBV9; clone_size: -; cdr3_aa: CASSVDGITGELFF
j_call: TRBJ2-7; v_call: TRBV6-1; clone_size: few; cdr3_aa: CASSEVRTSSYEQYF
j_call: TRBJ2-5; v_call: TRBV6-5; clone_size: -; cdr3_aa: CASSYLDREGTQYF
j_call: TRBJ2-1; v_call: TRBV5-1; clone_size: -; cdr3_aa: CASTQWGLDNNEQFF
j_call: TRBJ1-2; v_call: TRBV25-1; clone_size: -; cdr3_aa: CASSEGTGEGYTF
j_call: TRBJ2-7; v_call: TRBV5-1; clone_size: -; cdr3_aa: CASSWGQDSYEQYF
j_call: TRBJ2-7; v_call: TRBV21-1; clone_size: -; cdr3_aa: CASSKPGAGGYEQYF
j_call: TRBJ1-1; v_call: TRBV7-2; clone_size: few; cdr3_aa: CASSLAGTLLFTEAFF
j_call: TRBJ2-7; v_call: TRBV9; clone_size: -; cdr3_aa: CASSPTDRHSYEQYF
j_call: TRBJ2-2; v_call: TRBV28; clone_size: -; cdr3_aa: CAAPPAGGYSLSAGELFF
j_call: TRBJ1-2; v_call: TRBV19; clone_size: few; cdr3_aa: CASRPQGFGYGYTF
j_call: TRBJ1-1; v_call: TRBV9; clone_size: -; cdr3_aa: CASSVGRNTEAFF
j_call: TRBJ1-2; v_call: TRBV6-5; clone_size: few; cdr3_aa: CASSLGQGAYGYTF